The 14 T cell receptor beta chains in this list originate from one sample, sequenced in a study of long-term antiretroviral therapy in people with HIV. Version v3.0 of the immunoSEQ assay ran at survey level. Sequencing was performed with immunoSEQ multiplex PCR; in TCRdb, only in-frame clones are kept and a portion is missing. The profile shows tens of thousands of clones, more than 70% of them singletons. Specimen: unsorted PBMCs, collected less than 1.8 years before starting antiretroviral therapy. Every receptor here comes from a woman aged 35 to 49 with HIV.

This rearrangement joins TRBV4-3 to TRBJ2-1, with a possible D match to TRBD2 (6 bases). The V and J ends lost 0 bases and 5 bases respectively, with 11 bases between them. The CDR3 loop spans 15 amino acids. Germline loops: CDR1 LGHNA, CDR2 YSLEER. CDR3 nucleotide sequence: TGCGCCAGCAGCCAAGAAGTAGTAGCGGACAATGAGCAGTTCTTC. It is translated as CASSQEVVADNEQFF.

This clone came up a few times. The chain combines TRBV30 with TRBJ1-2, with D possibly TRBD1 on 5 matching bases. CDR3 length equals 15 residues. V was pared by 4 bases and J by 6 bases, with 21 bases between. Looked up from germline, CDR1 is GTSNPN and CDR2 is SVGIG (reference sequence). The CDR3 nucleotides read TGTGCCTGGAATAGTTTTCGGGGCAGGGACCATGGCTACACCTTC. The encoded protein is CAWNSFRGRDHGYTF. Drawing the rest from reference TRBV30 and TRBJ1-2, the complete variable domain is SQTIHQWPATLVQPVGSPLSLECTVEGTSNPNLYWYRQAAGRGLQLLFYSVGIGQISSEVPQNLSASRPQDRQFILSSKKLLLSDSGFYLCAWNSFRGRDHGYTFGSGTRLTVV.

The rearrangement links TRBV5-1 to TRBJ2-2; TRBD1 matches at 8 bases. The CDR3 has 17 amino acids. J lost 1 base, V lost 0 bases, and 5 bases had no gene match. Germline CDR1 and CDR2: SGHRS and YFSETQ. CDR3 sequence (DNA): TGCGCCAGCAGCTTGGGGACAGGGTTGGTGAACACCGGGGAGCTGTTTTTT. It is translated as CASSLGTGLVNTGELFF. The whole variable domain, filled in from reference TRBV5-1 and TRBJ2-2, reads KAGVTQTPRYLIKTRGQQVTLSCSPISGHRSVSWYQQTPGQGLQFLFEYFSETQRNKGNFPGRFSGRQFSNSRSEMNVSTLELGDSALYLCASSLGTGLVNTGELFFGEGSRLTVL.

The chain has TRBV7-9 and TRBJ1-6; D is uncertain. CDR3 length equals 14 residues. V lost 1 base, J lost 9 bases, and 10 bases lay in between. The germline V gene has CDR1 SEHNR and CDR2 FQNEAQ (reference sequence). The CDR3 bases are TGTGCCAGCAGCTTAGGGCAGTCCCCTTCACCCCTCCACTTT. Translation: CASSLGQSPSPLHF.

This chain uses TRBV5-1 with TRBJ1-1; the match to TRBD1 covers 11 bases. The CDR3 is 15 amino acids. Germline-derived CDR1 and CDR2 are SGHRS and YFSETQ. With 4 bases clipped from V and 4 bases from J, the junction kept 6 bases outside the gene matches. CDR3 loop: CASSQGQGAGTEAFF. CDR3 DNA sequence: TGCGCCAGCAGCCAAGGACAGGGGGCGGGCACTGAAGCTTTCTTT.

The CDR3 DNA follows: TGTGCCAGCAAGAAAAGCCTGAGCACAGATACGCAGTATTTT. Translation: CASKKSLSTDTQYF. This chain uses TRBV11-3 with TRBJ2-3; no definite D call. Germline lookup yields CDR1 SGHNT and CDR2 YENEEA. V was clipped by 7 bases and J by 0 bases, with 11 bases between them. The CDR3 has 14 amino acids.

This chain connects TRBV7-9 to TRBJ2-2; tentative D call: TRBD1 (6 bases). CDR3 length equals 13 residues. Germline CDR1 and CDR2: SEHNR and FQNEAQ (reference sequence). V was clipped by 6 bases and J by 3 bases, with 8 bases between them. The CDR3 protein is CASSYRDTGELFF. The CDR3 coding sequence is TGTGCCAGCAGTTACAGGGACACCGGGGAGCTGTTTTTT.

The chain links TRBV6-1 to TRBJ2-7, with TRBD1 identical over 7 bases. Germline-derived CDR1 and CDR2 are MNHNS and SASEGT. Trimming at V came to 4 bases and at J to 1 base, leaving 4 bases not matched to a gene. CDR3 length: 14 amino acids. CDR3 residues: CASSGGQLSYEQYF. The CDR3 coding sequence is TGTGCCAGCAGTGGGGGACAGCTATCCTACGAGCAGTACTTC.

This clone appeared a few times. V usage is TRBV11-3 and J usage is TRBJ2-7; D ambiguous. The CDR3 totals 13 residues. The V gene lost 0 bases and the J gene lost 6 bases, with 9 bases spanning the gap. Germline V gene sequence: CDR1 SGHNT, CDR2 YENEEA. The CDR3 coding sequence is TGTGCCAGCAGCTTAGAAAGGAAAACCGAGCAGTACTTC. Translated: CASSLERKTEQYF.

This rearrangement joins TRBV15 to TRBJ1-1; D remains ambiguous. CDR3 length: 14 residues. V was pared by 9 bases and J by 5 bases, with 19 bases between. Germline lookup yields CDR1 LNHNV and CDR2 YYDKDF (reference sequence). In nucleotides, the CDR3 is TGTGCCACTGGTACTCTGGGCGCGGGTACTGAAGCTTTCTTT. Amino acids: CATGTLGAGTEAFF.

The V call is TRBV13, the J call TRBJ2-3, with D tentatively TRBD2 (7 bases). The germline V gene has CDR1 PRHDT and CDR2 FYEKMQ (reference sequence). CDR3 size: 16 residues. V was clipped by 6 bases and J by 0 bases, with 16 bases between them. The CDR3 here is CASRGAGTSSTDTQYF. For the CDR3, the DNA is TGTGCCAGCAGGGGAGCGGGGACATCTAGCACAGATACGCAGTATTTT.

This clone came up once. The chain combines TRBV11-2 with TRBJ2-7; D is uncertain. V was trimmed by 5 bases and J by 4 bases, leaving 6 bases between them. Germline CDR1 is SGHAT and CDR2 is FQNNGV. The CDR3 is made up of 11 amino acids. As DNA, the CDR3 is TGTGCCAGCAGCGCCTTTTACGAGCAGTACTTC. The encoded protein is CASSAFYEQYF.

This clone has just a few counts. The V call is TRBV6-1, the J call TRBJ1-2; the D gene is possibly TRBD1 (6 bases). Between the trimmed V and J ends, which lost 7 bases and 7 bases, there was a span of 16 bases. Germline CDR1 is MNHNS and CDR2 is SASEGT. This CDR3 is 13 amino acids long. As DNA, the CDR3 is TGTGCCAGCAACCCATCGGGGGCGTTTGGCTACACCTTC. It specifies CASNPSGAFGYTF.

This chain uses TRBV5-4 with TRBJ2-2; TRBD1 matches at 11 bases. CDR1 is SGHNT and CDR2 is YYREEE in the germline V gene (reference sequence). V gave up 5 bases and J gave up 0 bases; unmatched junction bases: 6. This CDR3 has 17 amino acids. CDR3 loop: CASSRDRGAANTGELFF. The DNA of the CDR3 is TGTGCCAGCAGTCGGGACAGGGGGGCAGCGAACACCGGGGAGCTGTTTTTT.